This T cell receptor (beta chain) was identified during a study of T-cell memory formation after mild COVID-19. V lost 2 bases and J lost 2, with 13 bases in between. Germline V CDR1 and CDR2: SEHNR, FQNEAQ (reference sequence). This CDR3 region has 15 residues. A single record per CDR3 protein comes from TCRdb applying MiXCR to the 5' RACE reads. This table has hundreds of thousands of distinct CDR3 sequences, 8% to 10% appearing once. This clonotype was recorded a few times. This TCR derives from a man between 18 and 35 years old who had mild COVID-19 (a few samples of this study predate the infection). Cell type and time point are not known. This chain joins TRBV7-9 and TRBJ2-7; no clear D. The sequenced sample consisted of PBMCs or a T cell subset sorted from them (not recorded which). This CDR3 reads CASSLPTQRTYEQYF. In DNA form, the CDR3 reads TGTGCCAGCAGCTTACCGACCCAGAGGACCTACGAGCAGTACTTC.